The sequence of this T cell receptor beta chain was determined in a study of untreated major depressive disorder. General study findings and limits: Findings may not generalize because the study sample was small. Sequencing comparisons covered only three preselected Vbeta families. TRBV05-01 (Vbeta 5.1) usage was higher in CD4+ T cells of depressed patients than controls. TRBV25-01 and TRBV02-01 usage differences were not statistically significant.

Germline values: CDR1 SGDLS, CDR2 YYNGEE. The CDR3 totals 16 residues. V shed 0 bases and J 5 bases; nucleotides not matched to a gene: 6. Measured with immunoSEQ multiplex PCR; TCRdb has only the in-frame clones, and not every one. The sample contains some 27,000 clones, about 91% of which appear only once. Details on this clone: Its antigen remains unidentified.

The origin of this receptor is a woman aged 25-40 years with major depressive disorder. The J gene is TRBJ2-2, the V gene TRBV9, with TRBD2 matching 8 bases. Sequenced sample: CD4+ T cells from PBMCs. For the CDR3, the DNA is TGTGCCAGCAGCGTAGAAGTGACTAGCGTTACCGGGGAGCTGTTTTTT. It translates to CASSVEVTSVTGELFF.